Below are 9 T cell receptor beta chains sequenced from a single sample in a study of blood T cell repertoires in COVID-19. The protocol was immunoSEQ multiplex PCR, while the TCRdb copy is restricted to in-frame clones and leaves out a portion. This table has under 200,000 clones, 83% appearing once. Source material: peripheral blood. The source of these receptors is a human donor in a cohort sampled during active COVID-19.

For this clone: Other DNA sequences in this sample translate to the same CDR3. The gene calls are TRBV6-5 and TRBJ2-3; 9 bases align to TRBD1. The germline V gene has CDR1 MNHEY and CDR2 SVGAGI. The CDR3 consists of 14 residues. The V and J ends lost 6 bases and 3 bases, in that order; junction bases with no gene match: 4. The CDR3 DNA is TGTGCCAGCAGCTTAGGACAGGGGACAGATACGCAGTATTTT. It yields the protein CASSLGQGTDTQYF.

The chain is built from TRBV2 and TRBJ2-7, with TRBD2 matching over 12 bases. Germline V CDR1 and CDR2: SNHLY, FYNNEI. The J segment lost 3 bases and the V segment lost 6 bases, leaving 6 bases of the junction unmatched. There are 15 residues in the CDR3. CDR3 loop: CASRPSSGGDYEQYF. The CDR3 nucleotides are TGTGCCAGCAGGCCCTCTAGCGGGGGGGACTACGAGCAGTACTTC.

CDR3 DNA: TGTGCCAGCAGGGGGGGAGAGACCCAGTACTTC. Its translation: CASRGGETQYF. This chain connects TRBV5-6 to TRBJ2-5, with D perhaps matching TRBD2 (6 bases). V was shortened by 5 bases and J by 4 bases, with 6 bases between the two germline ends. The CDR3 is made up of 11 amino acids. Germline CDR1 reads SGHDT; CDR2 reads YYEEEE.

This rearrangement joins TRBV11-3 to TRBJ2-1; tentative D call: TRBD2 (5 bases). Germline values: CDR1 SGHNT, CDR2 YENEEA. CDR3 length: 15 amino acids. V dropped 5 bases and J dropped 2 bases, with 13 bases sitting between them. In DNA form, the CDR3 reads TGTGCCAGCAGCCCCGGCCGGGGAACCTACAATGAGCAGTTCTTC. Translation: CASSPGRGTYNEQFF.

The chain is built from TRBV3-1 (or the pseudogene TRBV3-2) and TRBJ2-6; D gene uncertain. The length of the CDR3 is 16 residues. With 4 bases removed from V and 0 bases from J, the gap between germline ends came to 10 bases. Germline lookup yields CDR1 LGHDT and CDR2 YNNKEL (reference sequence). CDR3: CASSLLAGSGANVLTF. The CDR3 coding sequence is TGTGCCAGCAGCCTATTAGCTGGCTCTGGGGCCAACGTCCTGACTTTC.

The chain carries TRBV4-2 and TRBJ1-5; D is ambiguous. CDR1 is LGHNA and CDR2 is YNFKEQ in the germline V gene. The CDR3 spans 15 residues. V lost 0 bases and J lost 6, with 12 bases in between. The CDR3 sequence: CASSQEAGWGQPQHF. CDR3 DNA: TGTGCCAGCAGCCAAGAAGCGGGCTGGGGTCAGCCCCAGCATTTT.

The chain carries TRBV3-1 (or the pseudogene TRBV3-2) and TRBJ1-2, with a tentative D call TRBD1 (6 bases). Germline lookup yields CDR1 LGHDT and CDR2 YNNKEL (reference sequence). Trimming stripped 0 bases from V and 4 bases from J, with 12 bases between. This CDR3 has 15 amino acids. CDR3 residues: CASSQEAGAGYGYTF. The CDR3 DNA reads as TGTGCCAGCAGCCAAGAAGCGGGGGCGGGCTATGGCTACACCTTC.

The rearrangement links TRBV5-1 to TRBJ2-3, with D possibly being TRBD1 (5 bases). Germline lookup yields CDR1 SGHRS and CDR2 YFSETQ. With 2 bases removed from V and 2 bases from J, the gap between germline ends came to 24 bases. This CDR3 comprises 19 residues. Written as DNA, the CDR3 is TGCGCCAGCAGCTTTGGGGCCCCCGGCAGGGTGGGAACCACAGATACGCAGTATTTT. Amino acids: CASSFGAPGRVGTTDTQYF.

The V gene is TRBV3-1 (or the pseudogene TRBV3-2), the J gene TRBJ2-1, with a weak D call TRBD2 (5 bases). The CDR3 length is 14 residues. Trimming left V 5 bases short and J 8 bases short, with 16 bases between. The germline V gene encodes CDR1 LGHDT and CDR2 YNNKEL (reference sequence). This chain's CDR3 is CASSYWGEAHEQFF. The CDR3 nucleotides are TGTGCCAGCAGCTACTGGGGAGAGGCCCATGAGCAGTTCTTC.